These 20 T cell receptor beta chains originate from one sample sequenced in a study of cytomegalovirus exposure and HLA in healthy donors. Researchers ran the PCR with 60 Vbeta and 13 Jbeta primers. The assay was immunoSEQ multiplex PCR, and TCRdb's table has in-frame clones only and misses some. Seen here are 70,000 to 80,000 clones, around 73% observed once, and the top ten hold approximately 9%. The sequenced material came from PBMCs. These receptors all stem from a woman aged 40 to 49 in good health and CMV-seropositive.

The sample holds a few counts of this clone. For the CDR3, the DNA is TGTGCCAGCAGTAGGGAGCACTTTAGCACAGATACGCAGTATTTT. Translation: CASSREHFSTDTQYF. The chain couples TRBV6-6 to TRBJ2-3, with a tentative D call TRBD2 (5 bases). The V end lost 5 bases, the J end lost 0 bases, and 12 bases lay between the germline ends. CDR1 is MNHNY, CDR2 SVGAGI, per germline (reference sequence). CDR3 length equals 15 residues.

The chain recombines TRBV7-2 with TRBJ1-2, with D perhaps matching TRBD1 (5 bases). V was pared by 2 bases and J by 2 bases, with 12 bases between. This CDR3 is built from 15 residues. From germline, CDR1 is SGHTA and CDR2 FQGNSA. CDR3 nucleotide sequence: TGTGCCAGCAGCTTATATGCAGGGTCGAACTATGGCTACACCTTC. Translated, it gives CASSLYAGSNYGYTF.

This chain uses TRBV28 with TRBJ2-5; TRBD2 agrees at 10 bases. CDR1 is MDHEN, CDR2 SYDVKM, per germline. The length of the CDR3 is 15 residues. V trimming: 6 bases; J trimming: 5 bases; junction bases outside the gene matches: 9. CDR3 nucleotide sequence: TGTGCCAGCAGGGGACAGCGGGGGGGCGGGGAGACCCAGTACTTC. Its protein product is CASRGQRGGGETQYF.

The V gene is TRBV27, the J gene TRBJ1-6; 7 bases line up with TRBD1. Trimming at V came to 3 bases and at J to 0 bases, leaving 5 bases not matched to a gene. This CDR3 has 17 amino acids. Germline CDR1 is MNHEY and CDR2 is SMNVEV (reference sequence). As DNA, the CDR3 is TGTGCCAGCAGTTTCGAAAGGGGGCTCTCCTATAATTCACCCCTCCACTTT. Amino acid sequence: CASSFERGLSYNSPLHF.

In its sample, this clone was seen a few times. The V and J genes are TRBV7-9 and TRBJ1-2; TRBD1 might be the D (6 bases). This CDR3 is 15 amino acids long. V gave up 1 base and J gave up 5 bases, with 14 bases separating them. Per the germline V gene, CDR1 is SEHNR and CDR2 is FQNEAQ (reference sequence). CDR3 sequence: CASSLGSGEGYGYTF. The CDR3, as DNA: TGTGCCAGCAGCTTAGGCTCAGGGGAGGGGTATGGCTACACCTTC.

This chain connects TRBV28 to TRBJ1-2; TRBD1 might be the D (6 bases). The V and J ends lost 5 bases and 4 bases respectively, with 11 bases between them. The CDR3 runs 13 residues. Looked up from germline, CDR1 is MDHEN and CDR2 is SYDVKM. In DNA, the CDR3 is TGTGCCAGCAGTCCAGGGGCAGGCTATGGCTACACCTTC. Its protein product is CASSPGAGYGYTF.

This clone was picked up one time. Germline and junction disagree at one end, which may indicate a read error. The rearrangement joins TRBV7-9 to TRBJ1-6; a possible D gene is TRBD1 (5 bases). The CDR3 is 14 amino acids. Germline V lookup: CDR1 SEHNR, CDR2 FQNEAQ (reference sequence). The CDR3 reads CSSSLVSGNSPLHF. The CDR3, as DNA: TGTTCCAGCAGCTTAGTATCAGGGAATTCACCCCTCCACTTT.

The V gene is TRBV4-1, the J gene TRBJ1-5; 11 positions match TRBD1. Trimming at V came to 4 bases and at J to 6 bases, leaving 5 bases not matched to a gene. CDR1 is MGHRA and CDR2 is YSYEKL in the germline V gene. The CDR3 runs to 15 residues. The CDR3 is CASSPDRGLGQPQHF. CDR3 sequence (DNA): TGCGCCAGCAGCCCGGACAGGGGGCTTGGTCAGCCCCAGCATTTT.

This clone is a singleton in its sample. V gene TRBV30 combines with J gene TRBJ1-4, with TRBD1 matching 7 bases. The CDR3 sequence is 13 residues long. The germline V gene encodes CDR1 GTSNPN and CDR2 SVGIG (reference sequence). With V trimmed by 4 bases and J by 8 bases, 7 bases remained unmatched. This CDR3 is CAWNREQGEKLFF. The CDR3 nucleotides are TGTGCCTGGAATCGAGAACAGGGGGAAAAACTGTTTTTT.

The chain has TRBV9 and TRBJ2-3; D uncertain. Trimming shortened V by 2 bases and J by 5 bases, and 3 bases separated the two germline ends. Per germline, CDR1 SGDLS and CDR2 YYNGEE. The CDR3 covers 11 residues. The CDR3 bases are TGTGCCAGCAGCGTCGGAGATACGCAGTATTTT. This sequence encodes CASSVGDTQYF.

V and J are TRBV4-3 and TRBJ1-4; a possible D gene is TRBD1 (6 bases). CDR1 LGHNA and CDR2 YSLEER come from the germline V gene. V lost 0 bases, J lost 7 bases, and 12 bases lay in between. This CDR3 is built from 15 residues. The DNA of the CDR3 is TGCGCCAGCAGCCAAGATGGGGGCGCTGGTGAAAAACTGTTTTTT. Translation: CASSQDGGAGEKLFF.

This sequence joins TRBV7-3 and TRBJ2-1, with TRBD2 matching over 15 bases. V dropped 6 bases and J dropped 7; count of bases not matched to a gene: 19. Per the germline V gene, CDR1 is SGHTA and CDR2 is FQGTGA. This CDR3 has 20 amino acids. The CDR3: CASSQPGLAGGPIYQNEQFF. CDR3 nucleotide sequence: TGTGCCAGCAGTCAACCTGGACTAGCGGGGGGGCCGATCTATCAGAATGAGCAGTTCTTC. The complete variable domain, with remaining parts taken from reference TRBV7-3 and TRBJ2-1, reads GAGVSQTPSNKVTEKGKYVELRCDPISGHTALYWYRQSLGQGPEFLIYFQGTGAADDSGLPNDRFFAVRPEGSVSTLKIQRTERGDSAVYLCASSQPGLAGGPIYQNEQFFGPGTRLTVL.

The CDR3 bases are TGCGCCAGCATGAGGACAGACCCTAACCCCCTGGTGGATACGCAGTATTTT. It translates to CASMRTDPNPLVDTQYF. This rearrangement joins TRBV5-1 to TRBJ2-3, with D maybe TRBD1 (6 bases). The CDR3 is 17 amino acids. Germline lookup yields CDR1 SGHRS and CDR2 YFSETQ. Deletions cut 6 bases from V and 6 bases from J, with 26 bases between.

This sequence joins TRBV27 and TRBJ2-1; 13 bases fit TRBD2. Germline trimming cut 4 bases from V and 5 bases from J; bases unmatched to any gene: 2. CDR3 size: 15 residues. Looked up from germline, CDR1 is MNHEY and CDR2 is SMNVEV (reference sequence). The CDR3 sequence is CASSSGLAGDNEQFF. CDR3 sequence (DNA): TGTGCCAGCAGTTCCGGACTAGCGGGAGACAATGAGCAGTTCTTC.

This chain uses TRBV6-6 with TRBJ1-4; a possible D gene is TRBD1 (5 bases). In germline, CDR1 is MNHNY, CDR2 SVGAGI (reference sequence). The CDR3 has 15 residues. V dropped 6 bases and J dropped 0 bases, with 11 bases sitting between them. Written as DNA, the CDR3 is TGTGCCAGCAGCCGACAGTCTCCAACTAATGAAAAACTGTTTTTT. It encodes CASSRQSPTNEKLFF.

This clone was seen once. This chain connects TRBV4-1 to TRBJ2-7; a weak D match, TRBD2 (6 bases). The V and J ends lost 0 bases and 6 bases respectively, with 18 bases between them. The CDR3 contains 16 residues. The germline V gene has CDR1 MGHRA and CDR2 YSYEKL. This chain's CDR3 is CASSQDPRGSLGEQYF. CDR3 bases: TGCGCCAGCAGCCAAGATCCCCGGGGGTCTCTCGGCGAGCAGTACTTC.

This clone was seen a single time. The rearrangement links TRBV7-2 to TRBJ2-5; TRBD2 agrees at 9 bases. This CDR3 contains 13 residues. Germline V gene sequence: CDR1 SGHTA, CDR2 FQGNSA. V was pared by 1 base and J by 8 bases, with 2 bases of the junction left unmatched. The CDR3 coding sequence is TGTGCCAGCAGCTTAGGGACTAGCGTAACCCAGTACTTC. This codes for CASSLGTSVTQYF.

The chain carries TRBV6-4 and TRBJ1-1, with D possibly TRBD1 on 5 matching bases. Per germline, CDR1 MRHNA and CDR2 SNTAGT. The V and J ends lost 7 bases and 2 bases respectively, with 14 bases between them. The CDR3 consists of 14 residues. This CDR3 reads CASKAGYENTEAFF. The CDR3 nucleotides read TGTGCCAGCAAGGCAGGGTATGAAAACACTGAAGCTTTCTTT.

The chain links TRBV4-1 to TRBJ1-2, with 10 bases that match TRBD1. V was pared by 3 bases and J by 8 bases, with 9 bases of the junction left unmatched. The CDR3 is made up of 15 amino acids. Germline values: CDR1 MGHRA, CDR2 YSYEKL. The CDR3 sequence: CASSHQTGTGEGYTF. Here the CDR3 DNA reads TGCGCCAGCAGCCATCAAACCGGGACAGGGGAAGGCTACACCTTC.

This clone was counted between two and nine times. The rearrangement uses TRBV7-3 and TRBJ1-6; 8 nucleotides line up with TRBD1. J gave up 10 bases and V 5 bases, and 7 bases lay outside the gene matches. The CDR3 is 14 residues long. Germline V gives CDR1 SGHTA, CDR2 FQGTGA. The CDR3 region is CASSPTGARSPLHF. CDR3 sequence (DNA): TGTGCCAGCAGCCCGACAGGGGCCAGGTCACCCCTCCACTTT. Full variable domain (rest looked up from reference TRBV7-3 and TRBJ1-6): GAGVSQTPSNKVTEKGKYVELRCDPISGHTALYWYRQSLGQGPEFLIYFQGTGAADDSGLPNDRFFAVRPEGSVSTLKIQRTERGDSAVYLCASSPTGARSPLHFGNGTRLTVT.